A selection of T cell receptor beta chains follows, all from one sample in a study of CD8+ T cells in alopecia areata. Data came from immunoSEQ multiplex PCR; TCRdb stores just in-frame clones and leaves some out. In the table there are 200,000 to 250,000 clones, 64% of which are singletons. Sample: CD4+ T cells sorted from blood, taken at week 4, from a patient treated with tofacitinib. The receptors derive from a human donor with alopecia areata. Each CDR3 is given with its conserved first and last residue. The D gene is left open where the match is weak. Only part of the rows carry a size: once, few, many, or a class if the clone is expanded.

>TRBD1|.|TRBJ1-6|TRBV27
CASIWDRGPELNSPLHF
TGTGCCAGCATTTGGGACAGGGGGCCCGAATTGAATTCACCCCTCCACTTT
>TRBD1|few|TRBJ1-1|TRBV6-4
CASSDSWQGAPGAFF
TGTGCCAGCAGTGACTCGTGGCAGGGGGCACCCGGAGCTTTCTTT
>.|.|TRBJ2-6|TRBV4-3
CASSQAAGSSGANVLTF
TGCGCCAGCAGCCAAGCCGCCGGGAGCTCTGGGGCCAACGTCCTGACTTTC
>TRBD2|.|TRBJ2-2|TRBV29-1
CSVVGAATGLATGELFF
TGCAGCGTTGTTGGGGCTGCCACGGGACTAGCAACCGGGGAGCTGTTTTTT
>TRBD2|.|TRBJ2-3|TRBV7-2
CASSPRLAGPSTDTQYF
TGTGCCAGCAGCCCCCGACTAGCGGGACCTAGCACAGATACGCAGTATTTT
>.|.|TRBJ1-5|TRBV19
CASRTDSNQPQHF
TGTGCCAGTAGGACGGATAGCAATCAGCCCCAGCATTTT
>.|once|TRBJ1-5|TRBV18
CASSPQGRGDQPQHF
TGTGCCAGCTCACCTCAAGGCCGAGGCGATCAGCCCCAGCATTTT
>.|few|TRBJ1-2|TRBV6-6
CASSTPGGLNNYGYTF
TGTGCCAGCAGTACCCCCGGGGGGCTCAACAACTATGGCTACACCTTC
>.|.|TRBJ1-1|TRBV5-4
CASLDWMSTEAFF
TGTGCCAGCCTCGATTGGATGAGCACTGAAGCTTTCTTT
>.|.|TRBJ2-2|TRBV2
CASSIGHAANTGELFF
TGTGCCAGCAGTATCGGACACGCCGCGAACACCGGGGAGCTGTTTTTT
>TRBD1|.|TRBJ1-6|TRBV25-1
CASSRGLNSPLHF
TGTGCCAGCAGCAGGGGGCTTAATTCACCCCTCCACTTT
>.|.|TRBJ1-1|TRBV5-1
CASSTGENTEAFF
TGCGCCAGCAGCACGGGAGAGAACACTGAAGCTTTCTTT
>.|.|TRBJ2-5|TRBV20-1
CRVDFQETQYF
TGCAGGGTGGACTTCCAAGAGACCCAGTACTTC
>TRBD2|once|TRBJ2-5|TRBV5-1
CASSFGLAGGSLQETQYF
TGCGCCAGCAGCTTCGGACTAGCGGGGGGCTCCCTTCAAGAGACCCAGTACTTC
>.|few|TRBJ1-2|TRBV4-3
CASSQEGYGYTF
TGCGCCAGCAGCCAAGAGGGATATGGCTACACCTTC
>TRBD1|.|TRBJ2-7|TRBV9
CASSVGQGTYEQYF
TGTGCCAGCAGCGTAGGACAGGGAACCTACGAGCAGTACTTC
>.|.|TRBJ2-4|TRBV5-4
CASSLAMHDSNIQYF
TGTGCCAGCAGCTTGGCCATGCACGACTCGAACATTCAGTACTTC
>.|few|TRBJ2-3|TRBV9
CASSVGTTQDTQYF
TGTGCCAGCAGCGTAGGGACTACACAAGATACGCAGTATTTT
>TRBD2|.|TRBJ2-3|TRBV7-9
CASSSIAGADTQYF
TGTGCCAGCAGCTCCATAGCGGGGGCGGATACGCAGTATTTT
>TRBD1|.|TRBJ2-4|TRBV6-5
CASRPTGVAKNIQYF
TGTGCCAGCAGACCGACAGGGGTGGCCAAAAACATTCAGTACTTC
>TRBD2|.|TRBJ2-5|TRBV7-2
CASSPSGVQETQYF
TGTGCCAGCAGCCCTAGCGGGGTCCAAGAGACCCAGTACTTC
>.|.|TRBJ2-2|TRBV7-9
CASSLGGGTGELFF
TGTGCCAGCAGCTTAGGAGGTGGCACCGGGGAGCTGTTTTTT
>TRBD1|.|TRBJ1-1|TRBV20-1
CSAPMDRKAFF
TGCAGTGCCCCCATGGACAGGAAAGCTTTCTTT
>.|few|TRBJ1-1|TRBV29-1
CSVEGTANTEAFF
TGCAGCGTTGAGGGGACGGCGAACACTGAAGCTTTCTTT
>.|once|TRBJ1-2|TRBV28
CASSLGGTAFGGNGYTF
TGTGCCAGCAGTTTAGGGGGGACTGCCTTCGGTGGAAATGGCTACACCTTC
>.|.|TRBJ2-2|TRBV2
CASTSGGVPSYTGELFF
TGTGCCAGCACCTCCGGCGGGGTTCCGAGCTACACCGGGGAGCTGTTTTTT
>.|.|TRBJ2-7|TRBV2
CASTERTNSYEQYF
TGTGCCAGCACCGAGAGGACAAACTCCTACGAGCAGTACTTC
>TRBD2|.|TRBJ2-3|TRBV29-1
CSVVLLAGLDTQYF
TGCAGCGTTGTGTTGCTAGCGGGGTTAGATACGCAGTATTTT
>.|few|TRBJ2-5|TRBV2
CASTTEAGAQYF
TGTGCCAGCACGACAGAGGCTGGGGCCCAGTACTTC
>.|.|TRBJ2-2|TRBV15
CATSGFGLAGELFF
TGTGCCACCAGCGGCTTCGGGTTAGCCGGGGAGCTGTTTTTT
>.|.|TRBJ2-2|TRBV29-1
CSVSGAGGELFF
TGCAGCGTGTCCGGGGCCGGCGGGGAGCTGTTTTTT
>TRBD1|.|TRBJ1-5|TRBV18
CASSPGQGARQPQHF
TGTGCCAGCTCACCCGGACAGGGTGCTCGTCAGCCCCAGCATTTT
>.|.|TRBJ1-2|TRBV5-6
CASIEQGWDYGYTF
TGTGCCAGCATCGAACAGGGTTGGGACTATGGCTACACCTTC
>.|.|TRBJ1-5|TRBV7-3
CASSTDRTQPQHF
TGTGCCAGCAGCACAGATCGGACTCAGCCCCAGCATTTT
>.|.|TRBJ2-1|TRBV7-2
CASSLWGGSYNEQFF
TGTGCCAGCAGCTTATGGGGGGGCAGCTACAATGAGCAGTTCTTC
>TRBD2|.|TRBJ2-1|TRBV11-2
CASSARLAVSYNEQFF
TGTGCCAGCAGCGCCCGACTAGCGGTTTCCTACAATGAGCAGTTCTTC
>.|few|TRBJ1-5|TRBV6-1
CASRDQGTWPQHF
TGTGCCAGCCGGGATCAGGGGACGTGGCCCCAGCATTTT
>.|.|TRBJ2-7|TRBV27
CASSLGGRGGYEQYF
TGTGCCAGCAGCCTAGGGGGCAGGGGAGGGTACGAGCAGTACTTC
>.|.|TRBJ1-2|TRBV29-1
CSVSGSNYGYTF
TGCAGCGTCTCAGGGTCTAACTATGGCTACACCTTC
>TRBD1|.|TRBJ1-2|TRBV4-2
CASSQDNTGGYGYTF
TGTGCCAGCAGCCAAGACAACACAGGGGGCTATGGCTACACCTTC
>.|few|TRBJ1-5|TRBV7-9
CASSSQGKDQPQHF
TGTGCCAGCAGCTCGCAGGGGAAGGATCAGCCCCAGCATTTT
>TRBD1|.|TRBJ2-2|TRBV2
CATRTGTNTGELFF
TGTGCAACAAGGACAGGGACGAACACCGGGGAGCTGTTTTTT
>.|.|TRBJ2-3|TRBV19
CASRLGGSTDTQYF
TGTGCCAGTAGGCTAGGAGGGAGCACAGATACGCAGTATTTT
>.|once|TRBJ2-7|TRBV29-1
CSVGGRGTDSYEQYF
TGCAGCGTTGGGGGTAGGGGGACGGACTCCTACGAGCAGTACTTC